A selection of T cell receptor beta chains follows, all from one sample in a study of blood T cell repertoires in COVID-19. The protocol was immunoSEQ multiplex PCR, while the TCRdb copy is restricted to in-frame clones and leaves out a portion. Of 49,000 or so clones listed, roughly 91% are singletons. The sample taken for sequencing was peripheral blood. Receptors were obtained from a man aged 45-60 years with active COVID-19. Both conserved end residues are part of each CDR3. Each record gives: V gene, J gene, CDR3 length, CDR3 protein.

v_call: TRBV6-6
j_call: TRBJ2-7
cdr3_length: 14
cdr3_aa: CASSYGTGGNEQYF

v_call: TRBV3-1/TRBV3-2
j_call: TRBJ1-2
cdr3_length: 15
cdr3_aa: CASSPGQPTVYGYTF

v_call: TRBV6-2/TRBV6-3
j_call: TRBJ1-5
cdr3_length: 14
cdr3_aa: CASSSRWGNQPQHF

v_call: TRBV6-2/TRBV6-3
j_call: TRBJ2-1
cdr3_length: 14
cdr3_aa: CASSGLAGWEEQFF

v_call: TRBV10-3
j_call: TRBJ1-2
cdr3_length: 14
cdr3_aa: CAISDHQGFLGYTF

v_call: TRBV19
j_call: TRBJ2-5
cdr3_length: 15
cdr3_aa: CASSSRLEGRETQYF

v_call: TRBV7-2
j_call: TRBJ1-4
cdr3_length: 16
cdr3_aa: CASSPGGTGLTEKLFF

v_call: TRBV23-1
j_call: TRBJ1-3
cdr3_length: 14
cdr3_aa: CATSRTGAGNTIYF

v_call: TRBV5-4
j_call: TRBJ2-7
cdr3_length: 14
cdr3_aa: CASSLYRDSYEQYF

v_call: TRBV12-5
j_call: TRBJ2-6
cdr3_length: 20
cdr3_aa: CASGLVPRWTGSAGANVLTF

v_call: TRBV9
j_call: TRBJ1-3
cdr3_length: 15
cdr3_aa: CASSQQGSSGNTIYF

v_call: TRBV7-2
j_call: TRBJ1-6
cdr3_length: 14
cdr3_aa: CASSRTGTNSPLHF

v_call: TRBV27
j_call: TRBJ1-6
cdr3_length: 15
cdr3_aa: CASSFGGAGNSPLHF

v_call: TRBV15
j_call: TRBJ1-5
cdr3_length: 16
cdr3_aa: CATSSSDRGKNQPQHF

v_call: TRBV7-9
j_call: TRBJ2-1
cdr3_length: 19
cdr3_aa: CASIPTPGTSGGAYNEQFF

v_call: TRBV15
j_call: TRBJ1-4
cdr3_length: 15
cdr3_aa: CATSRAGTGSEKLFF

v_call: TRBV5-1
j_call: TRBJ1-1
cdr3_length: 15
cdr3_aa: CASSLAPPLETEAFF

v_call: TRBV4-3
j_call: TRBJ1-4
cdr3_length: 17
cdr3_aa: CASSQEFMGQGEEKLFF

v_call: TRBV5-1
j_call: TRBJ2-1
cdr3_length: 15
cdr3_aa: CASSLEGGRANEQFF

v_call: TRBV4-1
j_call: TRBJ1-4
cdr3_length: 18
cdr3_aa: CASSQGQGGGPTNEKLFF

v_call: TRBV18
j_call: TRBJ2-5
cdr3_length: 14
cdr3_aa: CASSDRAQEETQYF

v_call: TRBV2
j_call: TRBJ2-3
cdr3_length: 13
cdr3_aa: CASMQTSTDTQYF

v_call: TRBV29-1
j_call: TRBJ2-1
cdr3_length: 14
cdr3_aa: CSVGRERPYNEQFF

v_call: TRBV27
j_call: TRBJ2-3
cdr3_length: 16
cdr3_aa: CASRRVAGGITDTQYF

v_call: TRBV6-6
j_call: TRBJ2-4
cdr3_length: 15
cdr3_aa: CASSTQTGAKNIQYF

v_call: TRBV7-2
j_call: TRBJ2-3
cdr3_length: 14
cdr3_aa: CASGKSGSTDTQYF

v_call: TRBV2
j_call: TRBJ2-2
cdr3_length: 14
cdr3_aa: CASSGTSVTGELFF

v_call: TRBV28
j_call: TRBJ2-7
cdr3_length: 12
cdr3_aa: CASSSPGEEQYF

v_call: TRBV24-1
j_call: TRBJ2-2
cdr3_length: 13
cdr3_aa: CATSQLADGELFF